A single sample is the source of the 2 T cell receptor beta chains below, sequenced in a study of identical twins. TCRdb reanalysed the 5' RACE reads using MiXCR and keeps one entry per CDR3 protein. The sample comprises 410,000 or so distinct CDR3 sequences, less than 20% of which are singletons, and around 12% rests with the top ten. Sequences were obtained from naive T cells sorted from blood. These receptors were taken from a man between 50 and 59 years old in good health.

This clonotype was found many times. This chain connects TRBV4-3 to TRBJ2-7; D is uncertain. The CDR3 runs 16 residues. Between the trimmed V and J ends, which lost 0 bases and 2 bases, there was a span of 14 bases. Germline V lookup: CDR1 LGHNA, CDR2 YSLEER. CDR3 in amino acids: CASSQDRVGRPYEQYF. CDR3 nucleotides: TGCGCCAGCAGCCAAGATCGTGTAGGGCGGCCCTACGAGCAGTACTTC.

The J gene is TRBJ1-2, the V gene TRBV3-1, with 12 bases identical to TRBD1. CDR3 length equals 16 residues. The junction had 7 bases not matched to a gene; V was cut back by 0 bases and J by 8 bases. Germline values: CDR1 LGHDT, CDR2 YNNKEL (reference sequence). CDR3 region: CASSQEWDRGRGGYTF. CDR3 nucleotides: TGTGCCAGCAGCCAAGAATGGGACAGGGGGCGAGGAGGCTACACCTTC.